What follows describes a single T cell receptor beta chain. These data originate in a study of blood T cell repertoires in COVID-19. Clones were read by immunoSEQ multiplex PCR, and TCRdb kept only the in-frame ones, dropping some. This table has around 170,000 clones, under 85% appearing once. Recovered Cohort 3 donors showed two negative PCRs, clearance, or symptom resolution. The material sequenced was PBMCs or T cells enriched from blood (not recorded which). This TCR was recovered from a middle-aged man who had recovered from COVID-19.

This chain's CDR3 is CASRNNRARTEAFF. The CDR3 DNA reads TGTGCCAGTAGGAATAACAGGGCGAGGACTGAAGCTTTCTTT. The chain joins TRBV19 to TRBJ1-1, with D maybe TRBD1 (6 bases). Germline values: CDR1 LNHDA, CDR2 SQIVND (reference sequence). The CDR3 is 14 amino acids. V lost 6 bases and J 5 bases, leaving 16 bases between the germline ends. The full variable domain, with the rest looked up from reference TRBV19 and TRBJ1-1, is DGGITQSPKYLFRKEGQNVTLSCEQNLNHDAMYWYRQDPGQGLRLIYYSQIVNDFQKGDIAEGYSVSREKKESFPLTVTSAQKNPTAFYLCASRNNRARTEAFFGQGTRLTVV.